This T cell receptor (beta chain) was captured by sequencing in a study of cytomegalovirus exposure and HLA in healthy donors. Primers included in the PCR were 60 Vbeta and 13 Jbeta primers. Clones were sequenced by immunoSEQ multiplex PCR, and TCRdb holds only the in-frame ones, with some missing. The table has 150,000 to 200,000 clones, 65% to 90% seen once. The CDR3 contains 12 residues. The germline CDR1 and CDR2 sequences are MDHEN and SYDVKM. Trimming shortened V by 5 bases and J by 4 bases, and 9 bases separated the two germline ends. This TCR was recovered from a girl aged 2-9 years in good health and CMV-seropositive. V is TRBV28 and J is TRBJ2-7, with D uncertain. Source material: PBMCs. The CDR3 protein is CASSPPFYEQYF. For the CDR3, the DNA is TGTGCCAGCAGTCCCCCTTTTTACGAGCAGTACTTC.